This T cell receptor beta chain was identified in a study of cytomegalovirus exposure and HLA in healthy donors. General study points: Investigators reported more than 150 TCR beta chains as tied to cytomegalovirus. When a later analysis was performed, an Asian-associated ancestry cluster reportedly had fewer N-insertions than the approximately 680-donor mean. Productive status was seen about 90% or about 30% of the time for most TCR beta V segments in an earlier analysis.

Primers included in the PCR were 60 Vbeta and 13 Jbeta primers. Profiling relied on immunoSEQ multiplex PCR, and the TCRdb table lists in-frame clones only, not all of them. Recorded for this sample: tens of thousands of clones. The CDR3 consists of 13 residues. V gave up 6 bases and J gave up 0 bases; unmatched junction bases: 2. Per germline, CDR1 MNHEY and CDR2 SVGAGI. Of note for this clone: Its target is not known.

Sample: PBMCs. This clonotype was sampled from a man aged 45-65 years in good health and CMV-seronegative. This chain joins TRBV6-5 and TRBJ2-7; 7 bases fit TRBD1. CDR3 region: CASRRDSSYEQYF. CDR3 DNA sequence: TGTGCCAGCAGAAGGGACAGCTCCTACGAGCAGTACTTC.